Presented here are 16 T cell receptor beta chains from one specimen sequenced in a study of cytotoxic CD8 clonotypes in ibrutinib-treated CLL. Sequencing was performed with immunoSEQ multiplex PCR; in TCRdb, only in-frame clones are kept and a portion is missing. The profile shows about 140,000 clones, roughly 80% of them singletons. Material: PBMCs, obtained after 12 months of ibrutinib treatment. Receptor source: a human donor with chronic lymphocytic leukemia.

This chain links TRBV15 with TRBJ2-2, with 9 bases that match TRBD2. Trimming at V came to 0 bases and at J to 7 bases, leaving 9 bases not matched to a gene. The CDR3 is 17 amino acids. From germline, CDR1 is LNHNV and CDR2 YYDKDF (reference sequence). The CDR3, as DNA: TGTGCCACCAGCAGAGATAGTTCTAGCGGGATGAACGGGGAGCTGTTTTTT. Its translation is CATSRDSSSGMNGELFF.

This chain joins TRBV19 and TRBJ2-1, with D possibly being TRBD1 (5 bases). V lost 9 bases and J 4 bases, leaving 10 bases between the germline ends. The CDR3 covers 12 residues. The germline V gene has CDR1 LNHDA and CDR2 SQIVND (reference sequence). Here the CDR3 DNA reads TGTGCCAGCAGTGACAGATACAATGAGCAGTTCTTC. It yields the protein CASSDRYNEQFF. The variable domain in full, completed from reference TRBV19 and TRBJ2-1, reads DGGITQSPKYLFRKEGQNVTLSCEQNLNHDAMYWYRQDPGQGLRLIYYSQIVNDFQKGDIAEGYSVSREKKESFPLTVTSAQKNPTAFYLCASSDRYNEQFFGPGTRLTVL.

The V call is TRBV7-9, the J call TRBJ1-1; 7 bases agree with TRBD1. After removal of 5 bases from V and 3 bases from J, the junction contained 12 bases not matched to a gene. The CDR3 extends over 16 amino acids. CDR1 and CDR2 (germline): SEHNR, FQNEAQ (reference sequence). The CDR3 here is CASSGKPRGLDTEAFF. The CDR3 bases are TGTGCCAGCAGCGGTAAACCCAGGGGGTTGGACACTGAAGCTTTCTTT.

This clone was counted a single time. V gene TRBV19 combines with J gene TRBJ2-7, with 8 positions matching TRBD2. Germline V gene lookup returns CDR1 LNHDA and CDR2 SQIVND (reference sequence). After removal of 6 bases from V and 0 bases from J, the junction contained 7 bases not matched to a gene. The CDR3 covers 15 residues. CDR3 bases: TGTGCCAGTAGCCGGGGGGGCCTTGGCTCCTACGAGCAGTACTTC. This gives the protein CASSRGGLGSYEQYF.

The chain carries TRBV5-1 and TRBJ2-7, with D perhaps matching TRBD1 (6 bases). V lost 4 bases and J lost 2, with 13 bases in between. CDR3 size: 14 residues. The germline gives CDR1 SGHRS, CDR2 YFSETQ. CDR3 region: CASSRIQGPYEQYF. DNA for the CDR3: TGCGCCAGCAGCCGCATCCAGGGGCCCTACGAGCAGTACTTC.

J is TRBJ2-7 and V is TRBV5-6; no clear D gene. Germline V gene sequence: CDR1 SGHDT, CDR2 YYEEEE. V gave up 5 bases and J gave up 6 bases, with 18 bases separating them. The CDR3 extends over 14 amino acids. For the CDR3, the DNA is TGTGCCAGCAGTGTTATCGGAACGCTACCCGAGCAGTACTTC. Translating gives CASSVIGTLPEQYF. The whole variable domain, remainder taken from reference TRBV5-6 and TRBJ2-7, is DAGVTQSPTHLIKTRGQQVTLRCSPKSGHDTVSWYQQALGQGPQFIFQYYEEEERQRGNFPDRFSGHQFPNYSSELNVNALLLGDSALYLCASSVIGTLPEQYFGPGTRLTVT.

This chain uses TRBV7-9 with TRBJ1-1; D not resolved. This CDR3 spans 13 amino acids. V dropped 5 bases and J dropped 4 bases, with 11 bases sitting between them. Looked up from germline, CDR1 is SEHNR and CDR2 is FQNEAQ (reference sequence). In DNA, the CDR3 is TGTGCCAGCAGCAACGACGTGGGCACTGAAGCTTTCTTT. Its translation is CASSNDVGTEAFF.

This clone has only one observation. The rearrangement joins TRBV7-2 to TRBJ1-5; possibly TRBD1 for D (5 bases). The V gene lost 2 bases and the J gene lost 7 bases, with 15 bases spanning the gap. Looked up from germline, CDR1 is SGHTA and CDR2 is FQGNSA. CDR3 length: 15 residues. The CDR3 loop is CASSLYQGRYQPQHF. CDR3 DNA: TGTGCCAGCAGCTTATATCAGGGTAGATACCAGCCCCAGCATTTT. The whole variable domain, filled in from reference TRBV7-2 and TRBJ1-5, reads GAGVSQSPSNKVTEKGKDVELRCDPISGHTALYWYRQSLGQGLEFLIYFQGNSAPDKSGLPSDRFSAERTGGSVSTLTIQRTQQEDSAVYLCASSLYQGRYQPQHFGDGTRLSIL.

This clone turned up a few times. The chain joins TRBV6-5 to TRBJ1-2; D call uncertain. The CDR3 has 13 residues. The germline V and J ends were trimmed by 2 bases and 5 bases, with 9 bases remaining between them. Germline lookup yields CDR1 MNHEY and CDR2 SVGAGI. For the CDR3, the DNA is TGTGCCAGCAGTTACATCTGGGGTTATGGCTACACCTTC. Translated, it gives CASSYIWGYGYTF.

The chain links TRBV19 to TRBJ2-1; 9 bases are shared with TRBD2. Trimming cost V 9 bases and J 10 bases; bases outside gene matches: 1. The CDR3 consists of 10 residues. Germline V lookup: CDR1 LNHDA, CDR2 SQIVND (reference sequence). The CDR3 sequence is CASGLAEQFF. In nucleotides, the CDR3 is TGTGCCAGCGGACTAGCGGAGCAGTTCTTC.

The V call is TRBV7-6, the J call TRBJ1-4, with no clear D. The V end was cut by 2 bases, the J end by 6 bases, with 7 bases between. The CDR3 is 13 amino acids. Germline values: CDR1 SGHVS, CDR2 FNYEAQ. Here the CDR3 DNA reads TGTGCCAGCAGCTTATGGGCAGATGAAAAACTGTTTTTT. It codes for CASSLWADEKLFF. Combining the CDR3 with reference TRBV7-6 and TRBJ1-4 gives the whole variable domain GAGVSQSPRYKVTKRGQDVALRCDPISGHVSLYWYRQALGQGPEFLTYFNYEAQQDKSGLPNDRFSAERPEGSISTLTIQRTEQRDSAMYRCASSLWADEKLFFGSGTQLSVL.

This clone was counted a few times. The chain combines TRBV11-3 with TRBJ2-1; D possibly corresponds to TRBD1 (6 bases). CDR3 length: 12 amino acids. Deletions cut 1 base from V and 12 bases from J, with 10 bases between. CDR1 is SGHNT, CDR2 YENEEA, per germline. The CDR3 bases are TGTGCCAGCAGCTTAGGAGGGGGATGGCAGTTCTTC. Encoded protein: CASSLGGGWQFF.

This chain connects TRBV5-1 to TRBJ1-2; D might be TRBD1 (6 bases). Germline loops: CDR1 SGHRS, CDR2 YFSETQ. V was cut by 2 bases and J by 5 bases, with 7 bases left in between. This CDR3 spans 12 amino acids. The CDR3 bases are TGCGCCAGCAGCTTCGGACAGTATGGCTACACCTTC. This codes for CASSFGQYGYTF. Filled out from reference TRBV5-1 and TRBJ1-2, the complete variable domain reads KAGVTQTPRYLIKTRGQQVTLSCSPISGHRSVSWYQQTPGQGLQFLFEYFSETQRNKGNFPGRFSGRQFSNSRSEMNVSTLELGDSALYLCASSFGQYGYTFGSGTRLTVV.

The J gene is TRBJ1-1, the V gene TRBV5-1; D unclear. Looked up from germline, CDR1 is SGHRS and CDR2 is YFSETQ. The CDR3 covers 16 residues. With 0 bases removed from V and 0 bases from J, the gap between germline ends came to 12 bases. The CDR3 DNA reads TGCGCCAGCAGCTTGGGTGCAGAAACCCTGAACACTGAAGCTTTCTTT. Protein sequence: CASSLGAETLNTEAFF.

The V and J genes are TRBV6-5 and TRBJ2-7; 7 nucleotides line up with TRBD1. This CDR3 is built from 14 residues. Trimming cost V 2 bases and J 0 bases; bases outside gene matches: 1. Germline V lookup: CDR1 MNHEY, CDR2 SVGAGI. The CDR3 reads CASSYGTASYEQYF. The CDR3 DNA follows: TGTGCCAGCAGTTACGGGACAGCCTCCTACGAGCAGTACTTC.

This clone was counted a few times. The CDR3 spells CASSLGQLNSPLHF. The CDR3, as DNA: TGTGCCAGCAGCTTAGGACAGCTTAATTCACCCCTCCACTTT. The chain employs TRBV13 and TRBJ1-6; D is uncertain. Germline V gene data show CDR1 as PRHDT and CDR2 as FYEKMQ (reference sequence). The CDR3 length is 14 residues. Trimming removed 0 bases from V and 6 bases from J, with 6 bases in between.